Following are 32 T cell receptor beta chains from one sample sequenced in a study of cytomegalovirus exposure and HLA in healthy donors (TCRdb year 2017). Receptor libraries were prepared by the immunoSEQ multiplex PCR assay. The source is immuneACCESS, and TCRdb retained only in-frame sequences with V and J called. Part of the clones is not carried over; for the studies checked, unresolved V genes explain less than half of this, and the remainder is unexplained. The sample records around 260,000 clones, roughly 87% of which are singletons. Clones ranked in the top ten supply 3.1% of the sample. Input material: PBMCs. The receptors stem from a woman in her 30s in good health and CMV-seronegative.

J is TRBJ1-5 and V is TRBV4-1; D gene uncertain. Trimming removed 0 bases at V and 3 bases at J, with 9 bases between. The CDR3 covers 15 residues. CDR1 is MGHRA, CDR2 YSYEKL, per germline. CDR3 residues: CASSQDRRDNQPQHF. The CDR3 DNA sequence: TGCGCCAGCAGCCAAGATCGCAGAGACAATCAGCCCCAGCATTTT.

The chain uses TRBV5-6 and TRBJ2-7; no definite D call. Germline CDR1 reads SGHDT; CDR2 reads YYEEEE. The CDR3 spans 11 residues. Trimming cost V 0 bases and J 7 bases, with 5 bases left between them. CDR3 sequence: CASSLVGEQYF. The CDR3, as DNA: TGTGCCAGCAGCTTGGTTGGGGAGCAGTACTTC.

The chain carries TRBV4-3 and TRBJ1-2; no reliable D call. The CDR3 totals 15 residues. Deletions cut 0 bases from V and 8 bases from J, with 16 bases between. Germline V gives CDR1 LGHNA, CDR2 YSLEER. CDR3 bases: TGCGCCAGCAGCCAAGACTCCATGAGGGTGGGGGGCTACACCTTC. This gives the protein CASSQDSMRVGGYTF.

This chain connects TRBV5-6 to TRBJ2-1, with a possible D match to TRBD1 (6 bases). Between the trimmed V and J ends, which lost 0 bases and 6 bases, there was a span of 7 bases. This CDR3 has 13 residues. Germline assignment: CDR1 SGHDT and CDR2 YYEEEE. Here the CDR3 reads CASSLAGVNEQFF. CDR3 nucleotide sequence: TGTGCCAGCAGCTTGGCAGGGGTCAATGAGCAGTTCTTC.

This chain joins TRBV6-5 and TRBJ1-1; no clear D gene. The CDR3 spans 13 residues. V shed 0 bases and J shed 7 bases, with 9 bases lying between them. From germline, CDR1 is MNHEY and CDR2 SVGAGI. The CDR3 loop is CASSYSPGSEAFF. CDR3 DNA: TGTGCCAGCAGTTACTCCCCGGGGAGTGAAGCTTTCTTT.

V usage is TRBV11-3 and J usage is TRBJ2-1; weak D call: TRBD2 (7 bases). The CDR3 extends over 13 amino acids. CDR1 is SGHNT, CDR2 YENEEA, per germline. V gave up 7 bases and J gave up 7 bases, with 14 bases separating them. The CDR3 DNA reads TGTGCCAGCATGCCGGGGGGCCGGAATGAGCAGTTCTTC. Its translation: CASMPGGRNEQFF.

The rearrangement uses TRBV25-1 and TRBJ2-5, with TRBD2 identical over 12 bases. This CDR3 is 13 amino acids long. From germline, CDR1 is MGHDK and CDR2 SYGVNS. V gave up 10 bases and J gave up 5 bases; unmatched junction bases: 5. CDR3 amino acids: CATGLAGSETQYF. As DNA, the CDR3 is TGTGCCACCGGACTAGCGGGATCGGAGACCCAGTACTTC.

V is TRBV29-1 and J is TRBJ2-2; 8 bases line up with TRBD1. The CDR3 covers 16 residues. J gave up 7 bases and V 0 bases, and 10 bases lay outside the gene matches. Looked up from germline, CDR1 is SQVTM and CDR2 is ANQGSEA. The CDR3 is CSVEDRRTGRGGELFF. CDR3 nucleotide sequence: TGCAGCGTTGAAGATCGAAGGACAGGGCGGGGCGGGGAGCTGTTTTTT.

The genes are TRBV5-1 and TRBJ2-1, with D unclear. The germline V gene has CDR1 SGHRS and CDR2 YFSETQ. The CDR3 runs to 16 residues. V lost 4 bases and J 2 bases, leaving 16 bases between the germline ends. This chain's CDR3 is CASSPGPSSPYNEQFF. DNA of the CDR3: TGCGCCAGCAGCCCTGGGCCTAGTTCCCCCTACAATGAGCAGTTCTTC. Variable domain in full (rest from reference TRBV5-1 and TRBJ2-1): KAGVTQTPRYLIKTRGQQVTLSCSPISGHRSVSWYQQTPGQGLQFLFEYFSETQRNKGNFPGRFSGRQFSNSRSEMNVSTLELGDSALYLCASSPGPSSPYNEQFFGPGTRLTVL.

About this clone: The same CDR3 can be traced to other DNA sequences in this sample. The chain joins TRBV9 to TRBJ2-7, with TRBD2 identical over 7 bases. The J segment lost 0 bases and the V segment lost 0 bases, leaving 3 bases of the junction unmatched. The V gene's germline CDR1 is SGDLS and CDR2 YYNGEE. CDR3 length equals 15 residues. The CDR3 loop reads CASSVAGGRSYEQYF. The CDR3 DNA reads TGTGCCAGCAGCGTAGCGGGAGGCCGCTCCTACGAGCAGTACTTC.

V is TRBV7-6 and J is TRBJ2-7; 8 bases match TRBD1. The CDR3 spans 15 residues. Germline CDR1 SGHVS, CDR2 FNYEAQ. V gave up 6 bases and J gave up 2 bases; unmatched junction bases: 9. The CDR3, as DNA: TGTGCCAGCAGTCCGGACAGGGACCCCCCCTACGAGCAGTACTTC. Residues: CASSPDRDPPYEQYF.

J is TRBJ1-4 and V is TRBV28, with TRBD1 identical over 10 bases. Germline CDR1 and CDR2: MDHEN and SYDVKM. This CDR3 comprises 15 residues. The V segment lost 6 bases and the J segment 6 bases; nucleotides outside the gene matches: 7. In DNA form, the CDR3 reads TGTGCCAGCAGCGCGGGACAGGGGTTCTATGAAAAACTGTTTTTT. The encoded protein is CASSAGQGFYEKLFF.

The count of this clone is one. The chain links TRBV27 to TRBJ2-2; TRBD1 agrees at 8 bases. J was trimmed by 2 bases and V by 5 bases; bases with no gene match: 7. Germline lookup yields CDR1 MNHEY and CDR2 SMNVEV (reference sequence). The CDR3 runs to 16 residues. The CDR3 is CASSPLRGLNTGELFF. Written as DNA, the CDR3 is TGTGCCAGCAGTCCACTCAGGGGGCTTAACACCGGGGAGCTGTTTTTT.

V gene TRBV4-2 combines with J gene TRBJ2-7, with TRBD2 matching 8 bases. CDR3 length: 16 residues. Germline values: CDR1 LGHNA, CDR2 YNFKEQ. Trimming removed 1 base from V and 4 bases from J; junction bases left unmatched: 9. The CDR3 region has the DNA TGTGCCAGCAGCCAAGGGACGGGAGGGTCCAATTACGAGCAGTACTTC. It translates to CASSQGTGGSNYEQYF.

The rearrangement uses TRBV7-6 and TRBJ2-1; D is undetermined. The germline V gene has CDR1 SGHVS and CDR2 FNYEAQ. There are 15 residues in the CDR3. The germline V and J ends were trimmed by 0 bases and 5 bases, with 11 bases remaining between them. The CDR3 reads CASSLAPGPDNEQFF. CDR3 in DNA: TGTGCCAGCAGCTTAGCCCCGGGTCCGGACAATGAGCAGTTCTTC.

This clone showed up just a few times. Distinct nucleotide sequences in the sample also encode this CDR3. V gene TRBV19 combines with J gene TRBJ2-7, with 8 bases fitting TRBD1. This CDR3 has 15 residues. The V gene's germline CDR1 is LNHDA and CDR2 SQIVND (reference sequence). V gave up 3 bases and J gave up 0 bases; unmatched junction bases: 4. The CDR3: CASSIGQGSSYEQYF. CDR3 sequence (DNA): TGTGCCAGTAGTATCGGACAGGGAAGCTCCTACGAGCAGTACTTC. Full variable domain (missing parts from reference TRBV19 and TRBJ2-7): DGGITQSPKYLFRKEGQNVTLSCEQNLNHDAMYWYRQDPGQGLRLIYYSQIVNDFQKGDIAEGYSVSREKKESFPLTVTSAQKNPTAFYLCASSIGQGSSYEQYFGPGTRLTVT.

Turning to this clone: Other DNA sequences in the sample encode the same CDR3. This CDR3 reads CASSYGTGPYEQYF. CDR3 DNA: TGTGCCAGCAGTTACGGGACAGGGCCCTACGAGCAGTACTTC. The chain carries TRBV6-5 and TRBJ2-7; 9 positions match TRBD1. The CDR3 runs to 14 residues. Germline CDR1 is MNHEY and CDR2 is SVGAGI. V lost 2 bases, J lost 2 bases, and 1 base stayed unmatched.

J is TRBJ1-1 and V is TRBV6-5; D gene ambiguous. CDR3 length: 16 amino acids. V was clipped by 0 bases and J by 0 bases, with 11 bases between them. CDR1 is MNHEY and CDR2 is SVGAGI in the germline V gene. This chain's CDR3 is CASSYSYLIMNTEAFF. DNA for the CDR3: TGTGCCAGCAGTTACTCGTATCTGATTATGAACACTGAAGCTTTCTTT.

This sequence joins TRBV27 and TRBJ2-5; a possible D gene is TRBD1 (5 bases). The CDR3 runs to 12 residues. V was trimmed by 5 bases and J by 10 bases, leaving 14 bases between them. CDR1 MNHEY and CDR2 SMNVEV come from the germline V gene (reference sequence). The CDR3 region is CASSPPGQGQYF. For the CDR3, the DNA is TGTGCCAGCAGTCCCCCGGGTCAGGGCCAGTACTTC.

This sequence joins TRBV27 and TRBJ2-1, with TRBD1 matching over 9 bases. Per the germline V gene, CDR1 is MNHEY and CDR2 is SMNVEV (reference sequence). This CDR3 contains 18 residues. V gave up 2 bases and J gave up 6 bases; unmatched junction bases: 14. The CDR3, as DNA: TGTGCCAGCAGTTTACCGAACCCGGGACAGGGCTATGGCAATGAGCAGTTCTTC. Translated: CASSLPNPGQGYGNEQFF.

V gene TRBV5-6 combines with J gene TRBJ1-2, with D possibly matching TRBD1 (6 bases). The CDR3 loop spans 12 amino acids. CDR1 and CDR2 (germline): SGHDT, YYEEEE. Trimming stripped 3 bases from V and 7 bases from J, with 10 bases between. The CDR3, as DNA: TGTGCCAGCAGCTCAGGGGTGGGTGGCTACACCTTC. Translating gives CASSSGVGGYTF.

V is TRBV7-8 and J is TRBJ2-3; 16 nucleotides match TRBD2. The CDR3 runs to 22 residues. V lost 5 bases, J lost 0 bases, and 17 bases stayed unmatched. CDR1 and CDR2 (germline): SGHVS, FQNEAQ. DNA for the CDR3: TGTGCCAGCAGCCCGAGGACAGGGAGAGGGACTAGCGGGAGGGGGAGCACAGATACGCAGTATTTT. This sequence encodes CASSPRTGRGTSGRGSTDTQYF.

The chain links TRBV19 to TRBJ2-3; D may be TRBD1 (6 bases). There are 16 residues in the CDR3. Germline CDR1 reads LNHDA; CDR2 reads SQIVND (reference sequence). With 1 base removed from V and 1 base from J, the gap between germline ends came to 12 bases. The CDR3 DNA follows: TGTGCCAGTAGTATAGGGGACAACAGGGGCACAGATACGCAGTATTTT. Its translation: CASSIGDNRGTDTQYF.

The V call is TRBV27, the J call TRBJ2-2; D unclear. The CDR3 sequence is 12 residues long. Germline V gives CDR1 MNHEY, CDR2 SMNVEV (reference sequence). V lost 1 base and J 6 bases, leaving 3 bases between the germline ends. CDR3 coding DNA: TGTGCCAGCAGTTTATACTCCGGGGAGCTGTTTTTT. Its translation is CASSLYSGELFF.

The CDR3 is CASSLALSTLTGYTF. As DNA, the CDR3 is TGTGCCAGCAGCTTAGCGTTAAGCACCCTAACCGGCTACACCTTC. This chain joins TRBV7-2 and TRBJ1-2; D is ambiguous. CDR1 is SGHTA, CDR2 FQGNSA, per germline. V dropped 0 bases and J dropped 8 bases, with 16 bases sitting between them. The CDR3 spans 15 residues.

The chain combines TRBV7-3 with TRBJ2-1; TRBD2 might be the D (6 bases). The germline gives CDR1 SGHTA, CDR2 FQGTGA. The CDR3 sequence is 16 residues long. The V gene lost 3 bases and the J gene lost 0 bases, with 12 bases spanning the gap. The CDR3 is CASSFLGGSSYNEQFF. The CDR3 coding sequence is TGTGCCAGCAGCTTTCTCGGAGGGAGCTCCTACAATGAGCAGTTCTTC.

The V gene is TRBV15, the J gene TRBJ2-7, with 7 bases lining up with TRBD1. The CDR3 spans 17 residues. Germline CDR1 reads LNHNV; CDR2 reads YYDKDF (reference sequence). With 0 bases clipped from V and 5 bases from J, the junction kept 13 bases outside the gene matches. The CDR3 coding sequence is TGTGCCACCAGCAGAGATTATCTCCCGGGACAGTCCCACGAGCAGTACTTC. Translating gives CATSRDYLPGQSHEQYF.

The rearrangement joins TRBV7-9 to TRBJ2-1, with D perhaps being TRBD1 or TRBD2 (5 bases each). The V gene lost 1 base and the J gene lost 16 bases, with 20 bases spanning the gap. The CDR3 is 14 residues long. The germline CDR1 and CDR2 sequences are SEHNR and FQNEAQ (reference sequence). The CDR3 bases are TGTGCCAGCAGCTTAGAAATTCAGGGAGCCGAGGGCTTCTTC. As protein: CASSLEIQGAEGFF.

The chain links TRBV5-1 to TRBJ2-1; 11 bases map to TRBD2. CDR3 length equals 19 residues. Losses at the gene ends were 1 base for V and 3 bases for J; bases not matched to a gene: 12. Germline assignment: CDR1 SGHRS and CDR2 YFSETQ. The CDR3 DNA is TGCGCCAGCAGCTTGTTAGTTGAGAGTAGCGGGAGGGTCTACAATGAGCAGTTCTTC. Protein: CASSLLVESSGRVYNEQFF. Looking up the rest from reference TRBV5-1 and TRBJ2-1 gives the full variable domain: KAGVTQTPRYLIKTRGQQVTLSCSPISGHRSVSWYQQTPGQGLQFLFEYFSETQRNKGNFPGRFSGRQFSNSRSEMNVSTLELGDSALYLCASSLLVESSGRVYNEQFFGPGTRLTVL.

This chain joins TRBV6-5 and TRBJ2-1, with D possibly TRBD2 on 5 matching bases. CDR3 length equals 12 residues. V was pared by 5 bases and J by 7 bases, with 9 bases between. CDR1 MNHEY and CDR2 SVGAGI come from the germline V gene. The CDR3, as DNA: TGTGCCAGCAGTACCGGGGTTAATGAGCAGTTCTTC. Protein product: CASSTGVNEQFF.

The V and J genes are TRBV5-1 and TRBJ2-7, with D unclear. V was pared by 0 bases and J by 0 bases, with 7 bases between. This CDR3 is 14 amino acids long. Germline assignment: CDR1 SGHRS and CDR2 YFSETQ. The CDR3 region has the DNA TGCGCCAGCAGCTTGGACGGCTTCTCCTACGAGCAGTACTTC. Residues: CASSLDGFSYEQYF.

The chain employs TRBV6-1 and TRBJ1-5; 7 bases agree with TRBD1. CDR3 length equals 13 residues. Germline V gene lookup returns CDR1 MNHNS and CDR2 SASEGT. The ends lost 5 bases at V and 5 bases at J; junction bases unmatched: 3. The CDR3 sequence: CASSPTGDQPQHF. The CDR3 DNA follows: TGTGCCAGCAGTCCCACAGGGGATCAGCCCCAGCATTTT.